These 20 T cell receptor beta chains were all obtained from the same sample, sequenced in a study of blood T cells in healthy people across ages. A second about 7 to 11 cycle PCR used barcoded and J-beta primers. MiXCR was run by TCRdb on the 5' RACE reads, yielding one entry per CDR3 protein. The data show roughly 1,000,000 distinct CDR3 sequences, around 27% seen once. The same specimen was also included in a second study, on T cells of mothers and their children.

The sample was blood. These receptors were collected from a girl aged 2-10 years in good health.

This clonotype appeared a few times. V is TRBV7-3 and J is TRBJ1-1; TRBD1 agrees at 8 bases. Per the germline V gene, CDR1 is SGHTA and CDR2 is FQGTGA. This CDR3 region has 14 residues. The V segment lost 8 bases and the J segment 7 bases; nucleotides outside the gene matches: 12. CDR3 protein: CASARGQGGDEAFF. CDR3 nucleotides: TGTGCCAGCGCCCGCGGACAGGGCGGGGATGAAGCTTTCTTT.

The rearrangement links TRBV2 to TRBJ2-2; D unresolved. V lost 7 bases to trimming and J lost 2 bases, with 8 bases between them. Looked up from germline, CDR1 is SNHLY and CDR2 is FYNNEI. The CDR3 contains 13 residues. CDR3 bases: TGTGCCAGCATAGATCTAAACACCGGGGAGCTGTTTTTT. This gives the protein CASIDLNTGELFF.

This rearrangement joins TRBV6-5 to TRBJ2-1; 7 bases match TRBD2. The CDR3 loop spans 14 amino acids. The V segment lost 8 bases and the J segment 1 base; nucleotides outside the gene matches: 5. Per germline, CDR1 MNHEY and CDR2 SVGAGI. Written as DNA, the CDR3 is TGTGCCAGCGGGGCGGGAGAGTCCTACAATGAGCAGTTCTTC. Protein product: CASGAGESYNEQFF.

The CDR3 spells CSPTPAGGETQYF. CDR3 DNA: TGCAGTCCAACCCCCGCGGGGGGAGAGACCCAGTACTTC. This chain uses TRBV20-1 with TRBJ2-5; 8 bases line up with TRBD2. The trim removed 8 bases at V and 4 bases at J, leaving 9 bases unmatched. CDR3 length equals 13 residues. CDR1 and CDR2 from the germline V gene are DFQATT and SNEGSKA (reference sequence).

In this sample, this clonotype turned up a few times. The CDR3 is CASSNRGQPQHF. The CDR3 coding sequence is TGTGCCAGCAGTAACCGGGGGCAGCCCCAGCATTTT. The rearrangement uses TRBV11-2 and TRBJ1-5; D may be TRBD1 (5 bases). Germline lookup yields CDR1 SGHAT and CDR2 FQNNGV. CDR3 size: 12 residues. With 6 bases removed from V and 7 bases from J, the gap between germline ends came to 10 bases.

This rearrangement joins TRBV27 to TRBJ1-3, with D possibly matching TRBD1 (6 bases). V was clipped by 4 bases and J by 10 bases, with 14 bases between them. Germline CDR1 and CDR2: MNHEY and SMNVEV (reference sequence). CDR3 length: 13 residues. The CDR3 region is CASSSLQGTTIYF. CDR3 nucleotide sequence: TGTGCCAGCAGTTCACTACAGGGTACTACCATATATTTT.

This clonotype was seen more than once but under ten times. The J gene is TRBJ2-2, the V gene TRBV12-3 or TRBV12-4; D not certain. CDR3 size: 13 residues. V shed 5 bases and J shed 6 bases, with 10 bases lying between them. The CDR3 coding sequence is TGTGCCAGCAGTCCTGGGCAGGCCGGGGAGCTGTTTTTT. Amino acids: CASSPGQAGELFF.

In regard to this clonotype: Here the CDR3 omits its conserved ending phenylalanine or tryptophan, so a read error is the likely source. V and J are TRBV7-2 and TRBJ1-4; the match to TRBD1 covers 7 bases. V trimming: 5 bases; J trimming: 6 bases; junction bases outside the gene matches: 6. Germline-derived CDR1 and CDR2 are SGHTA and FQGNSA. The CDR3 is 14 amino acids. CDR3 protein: CASSPGGFYEKLFL. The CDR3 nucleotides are TGTGCCAGCAGCCCAGGGGGTTTTTATGAAAAACTGTTTCTT.

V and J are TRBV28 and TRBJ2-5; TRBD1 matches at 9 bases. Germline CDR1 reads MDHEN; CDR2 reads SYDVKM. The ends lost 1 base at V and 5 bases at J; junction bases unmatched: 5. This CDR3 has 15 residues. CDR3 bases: TGTGCCAGCAGTTTATCCCCGGACAGGGGTGAGACCCAGTACTTC. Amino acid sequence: CASSLSPDRGETQYF.

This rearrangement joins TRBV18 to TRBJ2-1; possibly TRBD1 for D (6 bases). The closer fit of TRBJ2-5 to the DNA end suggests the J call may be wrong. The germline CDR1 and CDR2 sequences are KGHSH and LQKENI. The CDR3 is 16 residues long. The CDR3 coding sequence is TGTGCCAGCTCACCACCCGTGGGGGCAATAAAAGAGACCCAGTACTTC. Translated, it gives CASSPPVGAIKETQYF.

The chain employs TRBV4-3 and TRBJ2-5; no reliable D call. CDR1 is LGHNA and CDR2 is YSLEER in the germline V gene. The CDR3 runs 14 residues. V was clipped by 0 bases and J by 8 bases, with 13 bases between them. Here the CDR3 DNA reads TGCGCCAGCAGCCAAGAACTCAGTGTCCGAACCCAGTACTTC. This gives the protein CASSQELSVRTQYF.

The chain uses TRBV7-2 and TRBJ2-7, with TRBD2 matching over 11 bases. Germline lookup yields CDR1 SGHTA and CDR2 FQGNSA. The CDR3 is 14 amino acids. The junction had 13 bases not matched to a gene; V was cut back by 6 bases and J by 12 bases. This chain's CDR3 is CASRDNIAGGPLYF. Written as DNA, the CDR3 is TGTGCCAGCAGGGATAATATAGCGGGAGGGCCATTGTACTTC.

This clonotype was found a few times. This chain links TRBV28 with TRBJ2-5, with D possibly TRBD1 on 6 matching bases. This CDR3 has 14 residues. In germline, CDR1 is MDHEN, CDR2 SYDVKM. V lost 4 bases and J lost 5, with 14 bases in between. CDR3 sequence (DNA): TGTGCCAGCAGTTCCTACAGGGATGGCGAGACCCAGTACTTC. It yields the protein CASSSYRDGETQYF.

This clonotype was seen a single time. This CDR3 reads CASSNSLRGYGYGYTF. CDR3 nucleotides: TGTGCCAGCAGCAATTCCTTAAGGGGGTACGGCTATGGCTACACCTTC. The chain has TRBV21-1 and TRBJ1-2; TRBD1 is taken as the D call from the table, unchecked against the DNA. TRBV21-1 is a pseudogene locus. The CDR3 runs to 16 residues.

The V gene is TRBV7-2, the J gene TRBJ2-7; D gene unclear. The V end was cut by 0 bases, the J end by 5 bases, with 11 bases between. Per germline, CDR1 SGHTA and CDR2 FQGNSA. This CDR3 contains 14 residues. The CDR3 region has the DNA TGTGCCAGCAGCTTAGCACTCTTGAGCCACGAGCAGTACTTC. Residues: CASSLALLSHEQYF.

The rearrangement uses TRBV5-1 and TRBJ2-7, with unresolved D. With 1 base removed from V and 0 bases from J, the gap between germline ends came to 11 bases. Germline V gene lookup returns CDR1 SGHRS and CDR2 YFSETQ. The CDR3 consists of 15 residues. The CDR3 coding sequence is TGCGCCAGCAGCTTGATAAGTACAAGCTCCTACGAGCAGTACTTC. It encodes CASSLISTSSYEQYF.

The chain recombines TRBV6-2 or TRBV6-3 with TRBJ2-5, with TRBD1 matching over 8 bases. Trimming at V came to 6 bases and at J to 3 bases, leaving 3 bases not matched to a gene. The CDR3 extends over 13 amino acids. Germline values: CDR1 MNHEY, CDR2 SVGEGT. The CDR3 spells CASSAQGEETQYF. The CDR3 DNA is TGTGCCAGCAGCGCACAGGGGGAAGAGACCCAGTACTTC.

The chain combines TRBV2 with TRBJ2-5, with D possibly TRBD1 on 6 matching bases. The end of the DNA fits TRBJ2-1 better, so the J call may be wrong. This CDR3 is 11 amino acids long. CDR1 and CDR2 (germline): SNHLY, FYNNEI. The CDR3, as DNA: TGTGCCAGCGAGGGGGACACCGAGCAGTTCTTC. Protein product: CASEGDTEQFF.

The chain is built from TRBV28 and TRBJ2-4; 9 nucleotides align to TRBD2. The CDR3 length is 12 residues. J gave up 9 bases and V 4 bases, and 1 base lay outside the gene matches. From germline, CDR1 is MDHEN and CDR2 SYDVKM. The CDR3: CASSYSGGIQYF. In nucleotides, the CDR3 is TGTGCCAGCAGTTATAGCGGGGGCATTCAGTACTTC.

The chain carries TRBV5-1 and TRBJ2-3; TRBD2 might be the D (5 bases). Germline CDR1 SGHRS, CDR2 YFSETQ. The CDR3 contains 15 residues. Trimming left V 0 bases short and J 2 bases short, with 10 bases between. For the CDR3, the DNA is TGCGCCAGCAGCTTGGGTAGCGCTCTCACAGATACGCAGTATTTT. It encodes CASSLGSALTDTQYF.